The source of this T cell receptor beta chain is a study of cytomegalovirus exposure and HLA in healthy donors. Findings of the study overall: The study put under 200 TCR beta chains on its list as cytomegalovirus-associated. One later analysis, an examination of the 90 to 150 validation repertoires, found that first-cohort TCR clusters tended to co-occur in them.

The table came from immunoSEQ multiplex PCR; TCRdb's copy has only in-frame clones and leaves some out. The table includes about 130,000 clones, around 86% detected once. Points on this clone: As yet, its antigen is unknown.

The sample comprised PBMCs. This sequence originates from a woman under 30 in good health and CMV-seronegative.

CDR3 coding DNA: TGTGCCAGTAAGGAACAGGCGGCGTCCTACGAGCAGTACTTC. This gives the protein CASKEQAASYEQYF. The rearrangement joins TRBV19 to TRBJ2-7, with D tentatively TRBD1 (5 bases). The CDR3 is 14 residues long. Looked up from germline, CDR1 is LNHDA and CDR2 is SQIVND (reference sequence). V lost 7 bases, J lost 1 base, and 14 bases lay in between.